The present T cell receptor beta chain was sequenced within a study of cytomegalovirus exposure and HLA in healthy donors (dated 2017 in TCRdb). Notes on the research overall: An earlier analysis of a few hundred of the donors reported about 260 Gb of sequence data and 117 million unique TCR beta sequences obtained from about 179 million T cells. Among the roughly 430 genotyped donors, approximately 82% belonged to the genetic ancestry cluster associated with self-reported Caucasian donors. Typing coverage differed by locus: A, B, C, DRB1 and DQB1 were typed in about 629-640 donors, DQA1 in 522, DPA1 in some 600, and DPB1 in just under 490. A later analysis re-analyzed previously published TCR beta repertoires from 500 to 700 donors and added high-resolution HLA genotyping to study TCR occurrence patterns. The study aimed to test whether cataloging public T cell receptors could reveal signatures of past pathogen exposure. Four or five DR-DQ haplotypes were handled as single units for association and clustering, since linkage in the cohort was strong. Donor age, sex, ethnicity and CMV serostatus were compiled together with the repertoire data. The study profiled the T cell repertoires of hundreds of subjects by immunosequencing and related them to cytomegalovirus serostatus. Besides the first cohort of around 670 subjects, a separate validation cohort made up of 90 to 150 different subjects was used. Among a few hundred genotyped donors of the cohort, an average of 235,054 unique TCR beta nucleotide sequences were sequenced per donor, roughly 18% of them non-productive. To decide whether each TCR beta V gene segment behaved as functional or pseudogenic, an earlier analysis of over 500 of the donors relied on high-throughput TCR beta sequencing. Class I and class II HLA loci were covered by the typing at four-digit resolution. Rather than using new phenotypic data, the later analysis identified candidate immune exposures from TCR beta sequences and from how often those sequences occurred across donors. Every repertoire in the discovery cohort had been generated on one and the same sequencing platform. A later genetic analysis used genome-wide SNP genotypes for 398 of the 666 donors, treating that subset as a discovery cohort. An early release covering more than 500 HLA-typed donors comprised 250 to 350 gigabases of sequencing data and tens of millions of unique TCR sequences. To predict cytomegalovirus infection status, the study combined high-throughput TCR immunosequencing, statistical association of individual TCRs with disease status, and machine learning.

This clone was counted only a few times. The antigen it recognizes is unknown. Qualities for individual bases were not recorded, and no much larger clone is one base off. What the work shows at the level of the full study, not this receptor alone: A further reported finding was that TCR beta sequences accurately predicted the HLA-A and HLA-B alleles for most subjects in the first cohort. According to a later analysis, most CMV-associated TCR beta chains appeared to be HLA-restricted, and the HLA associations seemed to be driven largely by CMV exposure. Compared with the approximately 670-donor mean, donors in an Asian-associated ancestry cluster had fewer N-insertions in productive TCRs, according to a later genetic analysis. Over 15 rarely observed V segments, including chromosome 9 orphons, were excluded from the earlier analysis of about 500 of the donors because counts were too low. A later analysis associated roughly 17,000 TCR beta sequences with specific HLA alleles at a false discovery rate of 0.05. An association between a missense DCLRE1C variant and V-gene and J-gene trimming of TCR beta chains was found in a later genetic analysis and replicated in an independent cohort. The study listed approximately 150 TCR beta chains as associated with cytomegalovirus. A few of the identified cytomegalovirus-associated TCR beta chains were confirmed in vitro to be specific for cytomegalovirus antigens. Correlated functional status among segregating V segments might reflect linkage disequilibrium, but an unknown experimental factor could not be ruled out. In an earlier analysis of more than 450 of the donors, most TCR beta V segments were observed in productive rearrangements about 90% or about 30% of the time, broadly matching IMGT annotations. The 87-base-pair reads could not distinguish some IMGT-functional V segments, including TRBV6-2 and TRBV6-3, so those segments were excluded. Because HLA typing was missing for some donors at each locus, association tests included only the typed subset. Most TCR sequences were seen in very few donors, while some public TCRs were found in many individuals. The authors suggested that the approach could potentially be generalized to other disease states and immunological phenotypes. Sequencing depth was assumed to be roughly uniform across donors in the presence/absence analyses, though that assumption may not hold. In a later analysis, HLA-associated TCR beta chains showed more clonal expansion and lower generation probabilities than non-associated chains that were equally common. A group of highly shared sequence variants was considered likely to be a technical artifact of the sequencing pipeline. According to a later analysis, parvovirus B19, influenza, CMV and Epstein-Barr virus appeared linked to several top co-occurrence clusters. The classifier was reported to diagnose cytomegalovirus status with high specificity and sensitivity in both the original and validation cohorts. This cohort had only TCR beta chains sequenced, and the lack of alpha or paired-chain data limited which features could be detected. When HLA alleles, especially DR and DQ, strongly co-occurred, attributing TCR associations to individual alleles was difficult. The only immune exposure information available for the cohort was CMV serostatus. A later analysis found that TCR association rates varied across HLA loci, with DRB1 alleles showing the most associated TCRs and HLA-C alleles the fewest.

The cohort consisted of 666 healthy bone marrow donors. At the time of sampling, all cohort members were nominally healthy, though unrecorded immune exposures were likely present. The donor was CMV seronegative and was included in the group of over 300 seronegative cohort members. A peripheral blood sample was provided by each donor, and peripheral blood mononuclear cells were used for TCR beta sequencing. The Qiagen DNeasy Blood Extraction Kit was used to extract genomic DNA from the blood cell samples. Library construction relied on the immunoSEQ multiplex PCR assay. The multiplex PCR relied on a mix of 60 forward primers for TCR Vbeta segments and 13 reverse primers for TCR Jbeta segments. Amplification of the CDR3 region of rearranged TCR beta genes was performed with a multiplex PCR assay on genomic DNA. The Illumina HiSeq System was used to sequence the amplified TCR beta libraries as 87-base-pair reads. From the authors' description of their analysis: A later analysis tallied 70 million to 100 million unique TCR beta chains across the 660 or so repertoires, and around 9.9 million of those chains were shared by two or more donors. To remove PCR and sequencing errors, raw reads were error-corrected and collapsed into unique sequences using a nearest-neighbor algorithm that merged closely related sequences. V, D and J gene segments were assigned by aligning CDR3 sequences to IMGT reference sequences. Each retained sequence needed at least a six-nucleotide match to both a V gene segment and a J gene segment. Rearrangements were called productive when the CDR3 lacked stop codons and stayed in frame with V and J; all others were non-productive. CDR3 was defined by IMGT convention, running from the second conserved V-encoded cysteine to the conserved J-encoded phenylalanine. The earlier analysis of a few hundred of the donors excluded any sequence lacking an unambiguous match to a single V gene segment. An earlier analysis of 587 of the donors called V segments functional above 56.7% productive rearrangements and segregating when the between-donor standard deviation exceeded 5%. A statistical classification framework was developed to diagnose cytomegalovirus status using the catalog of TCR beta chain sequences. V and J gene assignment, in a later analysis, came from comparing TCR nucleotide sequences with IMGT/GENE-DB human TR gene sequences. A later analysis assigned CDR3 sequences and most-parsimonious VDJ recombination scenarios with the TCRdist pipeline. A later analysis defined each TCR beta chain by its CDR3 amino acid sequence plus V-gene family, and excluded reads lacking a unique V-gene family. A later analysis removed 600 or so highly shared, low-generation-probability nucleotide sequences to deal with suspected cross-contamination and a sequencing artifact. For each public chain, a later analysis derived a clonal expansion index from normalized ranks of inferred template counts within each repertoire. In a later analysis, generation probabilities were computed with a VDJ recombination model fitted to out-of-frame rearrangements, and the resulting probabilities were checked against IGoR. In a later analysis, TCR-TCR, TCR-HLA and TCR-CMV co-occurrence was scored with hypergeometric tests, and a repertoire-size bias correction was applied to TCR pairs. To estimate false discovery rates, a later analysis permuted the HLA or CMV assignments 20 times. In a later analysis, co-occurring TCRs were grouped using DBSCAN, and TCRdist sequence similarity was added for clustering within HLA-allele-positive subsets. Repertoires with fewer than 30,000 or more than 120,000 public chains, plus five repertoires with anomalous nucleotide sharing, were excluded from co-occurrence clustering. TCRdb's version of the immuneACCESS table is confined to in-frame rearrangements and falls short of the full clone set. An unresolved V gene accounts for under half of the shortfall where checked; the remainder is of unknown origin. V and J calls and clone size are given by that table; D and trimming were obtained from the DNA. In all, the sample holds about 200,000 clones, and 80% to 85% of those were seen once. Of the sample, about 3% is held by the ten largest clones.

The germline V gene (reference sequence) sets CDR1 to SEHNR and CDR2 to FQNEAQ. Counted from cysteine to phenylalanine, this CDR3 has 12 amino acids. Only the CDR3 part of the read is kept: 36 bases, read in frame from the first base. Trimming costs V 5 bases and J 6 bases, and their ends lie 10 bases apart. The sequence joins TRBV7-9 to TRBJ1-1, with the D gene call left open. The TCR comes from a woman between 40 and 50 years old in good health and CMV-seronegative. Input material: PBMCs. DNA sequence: TGTGCCAGCAGCCTCCCCGTCCCTGAAGCTTTCTTT. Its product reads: CASSLPVPEAFF.